These 18 T cell receptor beta chains were sequenced from one sample in a study of T cells in Graves' hyperthyroidism and ophthalmopathy. Amplified regions were TCR beta CDR3 sequences from RNA transcripts. The HTBI primer set served for first-round RT-PCR of the TCR CDR3. One entry per CDR3 protein, called by TCRdb with MiXCR from the multiplex PCR reads. The sample consists of more than 350,000 distinct CDR3 sequences, about a sixth of them appearing once. The sequencing input was blood. The receptor set was obtained from a woman in her twenties or thirties with Graves' hyperthyroidism that later progressed to Graves' ophthalmopathy.

This clonotype was seen at least ten times. The genes are TRBV4-1 and TRBJ2-7; 11 bases align to TRBD1. V was clipped by 2 bases and J by 2 bases; unmatched bases: 2. The germline V gene encodes CDR1 MGHRA and CDR2 YSYEKL. CDR3 size: 15 residues. CDR3 bases: TGCGCCAGCAGCCAACCGGGACAGGGGGCCTACGAGCAGTACTTC. Its translation is CASSQPGQGAYEQYF.

The J gene is TRBJ2-3, the V gene TRBV6-2 or TRBV6-3, with D maybe TRBD2 (5 bases). Germline loops: CDR1 MNHEY, CDR2 SVGEGT. Trimming shortened V by 5 bases and J by 2 bases, and 8 bases separated the two germline ends. This CDR3 has 13 residues. In DNA form, the CDR3 reads TGTGCCAGCAGTGGAGGATACACAGATACGCAGTATTTT. The encoded protein is CASSGGYTDTQYF.

This clonotype has just a few counts. This CDR3 reads CASSLSLDGSSYNEQFF. The CDR3 DNA sequence: TGTGCCAGCAGCTTATCCCTAGACGGGAGCTCCTACAATGAGCAGTTCTTC. The V call is TRBV7-9, the J call TRBJ2-1; the D gene is possibly TRBD2 (6 bases). Germline V lookup: CDR1 SEHNR, CDR2 FQNEAQ (reference sequence). This CDR3 is built from 17 residues. V lost 2 bases and J lost 0, with 14 bases in between.

The chain recombines TRBV14 with TRBJ2-7; TRBD2 is a possible D gene (6 bases). Trimming shortened V by 2 bases and J by 4 bases, and 12 bases separated the two germline ends. Germline CDR1 and CDR2: SGHDN and FVKESK. The CDR3 length is 14 residues. CDR3: CASSQRRESYEQYF. The DNA for the CDR3 is TGTGCCAGCAGCCAACGGAGGGAATCGTACGAGCAGTACTTC.

This clonotype was counted ten times or more. The J gene is TRBJ2-3, the V gene TRBV2, with a weak D call TRBD1 (7 bases). Trimming cost V 7 bases and J 0 bases, with 11 bases left between them. The CDR3 is 14 amino acids. Germline CDR1 SNHLY, CDR2 FYNNEI. CDR3 residues: CASNPGGSTDTQYF. Written as DNA, the CDR3 is TGTGCCAGCAATCCAGGGGGGAGCACAGATACGCAGTATTTT.

This clonotype has just a few counts. V and J are TRBV24-1 and TRBJ2-1; the match to TRBD2 covers 10 bases. This CDR3 has 19 amino acids. V lost 3 bases and J lost 7; bases outside the gene matches: 17. The germline V gene encodes CDR1 KGHDR and CDR2 SFDVKD. CDR3 sequence (DNA): TGTGCCACCAGTGATCCCCAGTCCGGTATAGCGGGGGGCAATAATGAGCAGTTCTTC. Translation: CATSDPQSGIAGGNNEQFF.

This clonotype showed up many times. The chain recombines TRBV5-1 with TRBJ2-1; D gene ambiguous. The V and J ends lost 5 bases and 9 bases respectively, with 15 bases between them. Germline loops: CDR1 SGHRS, CDR2 YFSETQ. This CDR3 region has 13 residues. This CDR3 reads CASSLTFLSEQFF. The CDR3, as DNA: TGCGCCAGCAGTCTCACCTTCCTTAGTGAGCAGTTCTTC.

Note on this clonotype: The germline gene is not matched at one end of the junction; a read error may be the cause. The chain is built from TRBV20-1 and TRBJ2-3, with 7 bases aligning to TRBD2. The V gene's germline CDR1 is DFQATT and CDR2 SNEGSKA (reference sequence). There are 15 residues in the CDR3. The CDR3 DNA is TGCAGTGCTAGCCACGGCGGGAGAAGCACAGATACTCAGTGTTTT. Translated: CSASHGGRSTDTQCF.

This clonotype has a handful of counts. The V gene is TRBV19, the J gene TRBJ1-6; D may be TRBD1 (5 bases). Germline CDR1 and CDR2: LNHDA and SQIVND (reference sequence). Trimming removed 1 base from V and 7 bases from J, with 11 bases in between. This CDR3 has 15 amino acids. The CDR3 coding sequence is TGTGCCAGTAGTATAGCGGGACTCTGGAATTCACCCCTCCACTTT. It encodes CASSIAGLWNSPLHF.

The gene calls are TRBV7-9 and TRBJ1-1; D gene unclear. The CDR3 length is 12 residues. V was trimmed by 5 bases and J by 7 bases, leaving 11 bases between them. Germline assignment: CDR1 SEHNR and CDR2 FQNEAQ (reference sequence). CDR3 sequence reads: CASSRLGFEAFF. The CDR3 nucleotides are TGTGCCAGCAGCCGATTGGGTTTTGAAGCTTTCTTT. Full variable domain (remainder filled in from reference TRBV7-9 and TRBJ1-1): DTGVSQNPRHKITKRGQNVTFRCDPISEHNRLYWYRQTLGQGPEFLTYFQNEAQLEKSRLLSDRFSAERPKGSFSTLEIQRTEQGDSAMYLCASSRLGFEAFFGQGTRLTVV.

In DNA form, the CDR3 reads TGCGCCAGCAGCCAACCGGGACTTGGATCTGAAAAACTGTTTTTT. The encoded protein is CASSQPGLGSEKLFF. The genes are TRBV4-1 and TRBJ1-4, with D possibly TRBD1 on 5 matching bases. The CDR3 is 15 amino acids. V was clipped by 2 bases and J by 7 bases, with 14 bases between them. Per the germline V gene, CDR1 is MGHRA and CDR2 is YSYEKL.

This clonotype has a count of ten or more. This sequence joins TRBV29-1 and TRBJ1-2, with D hard to call. The V end was cut by 3 bases, the J end by 4 bases, with 15 bases between. This CDR3 is 14 amino acids long. Germline V CDR1 and CDR2: SQVTM, ANQGSEA. In DNA, the CDR3 is TGCAGCGTTGAGGGCGGGAGTCTGGGCTATGGCTACACCTTC. The encoded protein is CSVEGGSLGYGYTF.

This clonotype was observed at least ten times. The CDR3 DNA reads TGTGCCAGCAGCCCCGACAGGGAAGTTTCACGGAACACCGGGGAGCTGTTTTTT. This encodes CASSPDREVSRNTGELFF. The rearrangement links TRBV14 to TRBJ2-2, with 7 nucleotides matching TRBD1. Germline lookup yields CDR1 SGHDN and CDR2 FVKESK. There are 18 residues in the CDR3. V lost 4 bases to trimming and J lost 1 base; unmatched junction nucleotides: 12.

This clonotype was observed at least ten times. The J gene is TRBJ2-7, the V gene TRBV11-2, with 9 bases lining up with TRBD1. Trimming took 5 bases from V and 4 from J; bases not matched to a gene: 6. The CDR3 runs 14 residues. Germline values: CDR1 SGHAT, CDR2 FQNNGV. The CDR3 sequence: CASSPPDRGYEQYF. The CDR3 nucleotides are TGTGCCAGCAGCCCCCCGGACAGGGGTTACGAGCAGTACTTC.

This chain joins TRBV4-2 and TRBJ2-1; 13 bases align to TRBD2. The junction had 3 bases not matched to a gene; V was cut back by 1 base and J by 9 bases. The CDR3 has 15 amino acids. Germline V gene sequence: CDR1 LGHNA, CDR2 YNFKEQ. CDR3 DNA sequence: TGTGCCAGCAGCCAAGCGGGACTAGCGGGAACTGAGCAGTTCTTC. Encoded protein: CASSQAGLAGTEQFF.

As regards this clonotype: An end of the junction differs from the germline gene, which may be a read error. J is TRBJ2-1 and V is TRBV19, with a possible D match to TRBD2 (6 bases). The germline V gene encodes CDR1 LNHDA and CDR2 SQIVND (reference sequence). The CDR3 covers 15 residues. CDR3 loop: CASMTPTGGWNEQSF. The CDR3, as DNA: TGTGCCAGTATGACACCCACCGGGGGTTGGAATGAGCAGTCCTTC.

A few counts support this clonotype. The chain links TRBV20-1 to TRBJ1-4; a weak D match, TRBD1 (5 bases). Trimming took 7 bases from V and 8 from J, leaving 17 bases between them. This CDR3 is 13 amino acids long. Germline-derived CDR1 and CDR2 are DFQATT and SNEGSKA (reference sequence). Here the CDR3 DNA reads TGCAGTGTGGGGGAGAACCTAGGGGAAAAACTGTTTTTT. It specifies CSVGENLGEKLFF.

This clonotype was found many times. The chain carries TRBV7-9 and TRBJ2-5, with TRBD2 identical over 11 bases. With 5 bases clipped from V and 0 bases from J, the junction kept 8 bases outside the gene matches. Per the germline V gene, CDR1 is SEHNR and CDR2 is FQNEAQ (reference sequence). The CDR3 has 17 amino acids. DNA for the CDR3: TGTGCCAGCAGCAGTACTAGCGGGGGCTCGTACCAAGAGACCCAGTACTTC. Encoded protein: CASSSTSGGSYQETQYF.